These 5 T cell receptor beta chains originate from one sample sequenced in a study of shared clonotypes between healthy human individuals. Repertoires were generated with immunoSEQ multiplex PCR, while TCRdb's copy carries only in-frame clones and drops some. Here the sample spans roughly 1 million clones, around 82% being singletons. Specimen: memory CD4+ T cells from PBMCs. Described subset: CD45RA-negative fraction. The origin of the receptors is a man aged 18 to 29 in good health. Some clones in this sample may be carry-over from other donors' samples.

V and J are TRBV2 and TRBJ1-2; D remains ambiguous. Trimming pared 1 base from V and 8 bases from J, leaving 11 bases between. CDR1 is SNHLY, CDR2 FYNNEI, per germline. The CDR3 runs to 13 residues. The CDR3 loop reads CASSEGIVDGYTF. DNA for the CDR3: TGTGCCAGCAGTGAAGGAATAGTGGACGGCTACACCTTC. The whole variable domain, remainder taken from reference TRBV2 and TRBJ1-2, is EPEVTQTPSHQVTQMGQEVILRCVPISNHLYFYWYRQILGQKVEFLVSFYNNEISEKSEIFDDQFSVERPDGSNFTLKIRSTKLEDSAMYFCASSEGIVDGYTFGSGTRLTVV.

V and J are TRBV18 and TRBJ2-5; a possible D gene is TRBD2 (5 bases). The CDR3 spans 14 residues. Trimming cost V 3 bases and J 2 bases, with 10 bases left between them. The germline gives CDR1 KGHSH, CDR2 LQKENI. Here the CDR3 DNA reads TGTGCCAGCTCACCCCAATGGAGGCAAGAGACCCAGTACTTC. This encodes CASSPQWRQETQYF.

The V gene is TRBV9, the J gene TRBJ1-1, with D possibly TRBD1 on 6 matching bases. The CDR3 runs to 16 residues. CDR1 SGDLS and CDR2 YYNGEE come from the germline V gene. Trimming stripped 3 bases from V and 0 bases from J, with 15 bases between. For the CDR3, the DNA is TGTGCCAGCAGCGCCCAAGTCGGACAGATGAACACTGAAGCTTTCTTT. This encodes CASSAQVGQMNTEAFF.

The chain carries TRBV6-5 and TRBJ1-1; D is possibly TRBD1 (6 bases). Germline CDR1 is MNHEY and CDR2 is SVGAGI. The CDR3 extends over 12 amino acids. Trimming left V 5 bases short and J 4 bases short, with 8 bases between. The chain's CDR3 is CASSGGGTEAFF. The DNA for the CDR3 is TGTGCCAGCAGTGGAGGGGGCACTGAAGCTTTCTTT.

This clone has just one count. The genes are TRBV9 and TRBJ1-3; D gene uncertain. CDR3 length equals 14 residues. V was shortened by 4 bases and J by 7 bases, with 15 bases between the two germline ends. The germline CDR1 and CDR2 sequences are SGDLS and YYNGEE. The CDR3 spells CASSPTGRVNTIYF. For the CDR3, the DNA is TGTGCCAGCAGCCCTACGGGGAGGGTCAACACCATATATTTT.